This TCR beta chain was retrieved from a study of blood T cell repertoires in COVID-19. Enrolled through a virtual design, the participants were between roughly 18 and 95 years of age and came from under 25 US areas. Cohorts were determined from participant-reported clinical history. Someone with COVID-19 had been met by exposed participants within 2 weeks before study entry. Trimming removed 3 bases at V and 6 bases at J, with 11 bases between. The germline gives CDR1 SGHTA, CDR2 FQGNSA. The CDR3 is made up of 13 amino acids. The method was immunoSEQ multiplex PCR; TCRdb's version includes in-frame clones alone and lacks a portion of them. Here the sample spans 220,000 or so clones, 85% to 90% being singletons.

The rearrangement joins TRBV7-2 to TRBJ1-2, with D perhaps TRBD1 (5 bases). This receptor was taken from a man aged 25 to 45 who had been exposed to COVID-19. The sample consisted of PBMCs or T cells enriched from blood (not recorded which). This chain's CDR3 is CASSFFAGDGYTF. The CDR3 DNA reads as TGTGCCAGCAGCTTCTTCGCGGGGGATGGCTACACCTTC.